This paragraph reports one T cell receptor beta chain. This entry comes from a study of blood T cell repertoires in COVID-19. Study information: The origin of the acute and convalescent COVID-19 samples was the United States, Italy and Spain. The analysed material was cDNA or gDNA that came from T cells, B-cell-depleted T cells, or PBMCs.

Per germline, CDR1 KGHSH and CDR2 LQKENI. This CDR3 has 18 residues. Trimming cost V 1 base and J 6 bases, with 22 bases left between them. Per the authors' pipeline: Amplification of reference gene primers was used by the study to estimate nucleated cell counts. Clones were read by immunoSEQ multiplex PCR, and TCRdb kept only the in-frame ones, dropping some. The V and J calls and clone size were taken over from that table, and D and trimming were inferred from the DNA. The sample yields a few hundred thousand clones, approximately 86% seen once. The receptor comes from a man in his forties who had recovered from COVID-19. This chain uses TRBV18 with TRBJ2-1; a weak D match, TRBD2 (6 bases). Material: peripheral blood. Here the CDR3 reads CASSPRRLDYLGGNEQFF. The CDR3 nucleotides read TGTGCCAGCTCACCACGTCGCCTGGACTACCTCGGGGGCAATGAGCAGTTCTTC.